This entry describes one T cell receptor beta chain. Its cognate antigen is unknown. The source of the sample is a study of cytomegalovirus exposure and HLA in healthy donors. Study overall: Sequencing of 150 million to 200 million T cells in an earlier analysis found around 120 million unique TCR beta sequences.

With 60 Vbeta and 13 Jbeta primers, the PCR was carried out. Generated by immunoSEQ multiplex PCR, the TCRdb table keeps only in-frame clones and is missing some. The sample records 300,000 or so clones, roughly four fifths being singletons. CDR1 and CDR2 from the germline V gene are LGHNA and YNFKEQ. This CDR3 is 14 amino acids long. Study conclusions and caveats: Roughly even sequencing depth across donors was the assumption behind the presence/absence analyses.

Input material: PBMCs. V gene TRBV4-2 combines with J gene TRBJ2-5; a weak D match, TRBD2 (5 bases). Near its end, the DNA agrees better with TRBJ2-7, so the J call may be wrong. The receptor was derived from a woman in her 40s in good health and CMV-seropositive. CDR3 residues: CASGPVGSRYEQYF. The DNA of the CDR3 is TGTGCCAGCGGACCCGTGGGGAGTAGGTACGAGCAGTACTTC.